This is a list of T cell receptor beta chains from one sample in a study of cytomegalovirus exposure and HLA in healthy donors. Assay: immunoSEQ multiplex PCR; the TCRdb copy retains only in-frame clones and omits some. The repertoire has about 91,000 clones, 60% to 75% of them found once; the top ten carry about 1.2%. Sequencing input: PBMCs. The source is a female donor in good health and CMV-seronegative. CDR3s include the opening cysteine and the closing phenylalanine or tryptophan. A D gene is named only where the DNA matches it firmly. Clone sizes are given selectively: once, few, many, or a class where the clone is expanded.

J gene | V gene | clone size | D gene | CDR3 protein | CDR3 DNA
TRBJ2-5 | TRBV5-1 | few | . | CASSLRITETQYF | TGCGCCAGCAGCCTCAGGATCACAGAGACCCAGTACTTC
TRBJ2-7 | TRBV6-5 | . | . | CASSSGGSYEQYF | TGTGCCAGCAGTTCCGGGGGCTCCTACGAGCAGTACTTC
TRBJ1-5 | TRBV15 | once | . | CATSRDLQQGYQPQHF | TGTGCCACCAGCAGAGATCTTCAGCAGGGATATCAGCCCCAGCATTTT
TRBJ2-7 | TRBV14 | once | . | CASSQVAGTFYEQYF | TGTGCCAGCAGCCAAGTCGCCGGGACATTCTACGAGCAGTACTTC
TRBJ2-7 | TRBV5-1 | . | TRBD2 | CASSLGSPGTINPYEQYF | TGCGCCAGCAGCTTGGGCTCCCCCGGGACTATAAACCCCTACGAGCAGTACTTC
TRBJ1-1 | TRBV15 | . | TRBD1 | CATSMGQAREAFF | TGTGCCACCAGCATGGGACAGGCGCGTGAAGCTTTCTTT
TRBJ2-5 | TRBV28 | . | . | CASSSPKGVTETQYF | TGTGCCAGCAGTTCCCCGAAGGGGGTAACAGAGACCCAGTACTTC
TRBJ2-7 | TRBV18 | . | . | CASSRSQGIGSYEQYF | TGTGCCAGCTCACGATCGCAGGGGATTGGGTCCTACGAGCAGTACTTC
TRBJ2-1 | TRBV28 | few | TRBD2 | CASSGSYSNEQFF | TGTGCCAGTAGCGGGAGTTATAGCAATGAGCAGTTCTTC
TRBJ1-1 | TRBV4-3 | . | . | CASSQDLPRGGHPEAFF | TGCGCCAGCAGCCAAGATCTCCCGAGGGGGGGACACCCTGAAGCTTTCTTT
TRBJ1-6 | TRBV7-2 | . | TRBD1 | CASSWDRAGNSPLHF | TGTGCCAGCAGCTGGGACAGGGCCGGTAATTCACCCCTCCACTTT
TRBJ2-1 | TRBV7-7 | few | TRBD1 | CASSSGQYNEQFF | TGTGCTAGCAGCTCGGGACAGTACAATGAGCAGTTCTTC
TRBJ2-7 | TRBV10-2 | . | . | CASSESQGEGRQQYF | TGCGCCAGCAGTGAGTCTCAAGGGGAAGGCCGACAGCAGTACTTC
TRBJ1-1 | TRBV30 | . | TRBD1 | CAWTRQGLNTEAFF | TGTGCCTGGACTCGACAGGGTCTGAACACTGAAGCTTTCTTT
TRBJ2-7 | TRBV30 | few | . | CAWSGYPNYEQYF | TGTGCCTGGAGTGGCTACCCTAACTACGAGCAGTACTTC
TRBJ2-5 | TRBV18 | . | . | CASSSMTGYQETQYF | TGTGCCAGCTCATCAATGACAGGCTACCAAGAGACCCAGTACTTC
TRBJ1-1 | TRBV4-3 | . | . | CASSQEGRLNTEAFF | TGCGCCAGCAGCCAAGAGGGCAGGCTGAACACTGAAGCTTTCTTT
TRBJ1-5 | TRBV12-5 | . | . | CASAYLSGNQPQHF | TGTGCTAGTGCTTACCTCAGCGGTAATCAGCCCCAGCATTTT
TRBJ2-2 | TRBV5-1 | once | TRBD2 | CASSWGGNTGELFF | TGCGCCAGCAGCTGGGGGGGGAACACCGGGGAGCTGTTTTTT
TRBJ2-3 | TRBV7-2 | . | TRBD2 | CASSFQRGRTDTQYF | TGTGCCAGCAGCTTTCAGCGGGGCCGCACAGATACGCAGTATTTT
TRBJ2-5 | TRBV25-1 | . | . | CASSDSGGGVQTQYF | TGTGCCAGCAGTGACAGTGGTGGAGGGGTACAGACCCAGTACTTC
TRBJ1-5 | TRBV2 | . | . | CASSEGPEGAQHF | TGTGCCAGCAGTGAAGGGCCAGAGGGGGCCCAGCATTTT
TRBJ2-2 | TRBV2 | . | . | CASSATSTGELFF | TGTGCCAGCAGTGCTACTAGCACCGGGGAGCTGTTTTTT
TRBJ1-4 | TRBV7-9 | . | . | CASSFTSGQGGEKLFF | TGTGCCAGCAGCTTCACGTCCGGGCAAGGGGGTGAAAAACTGTTTTTT
TRBJ1-2 | TRBV2 | . | TRBD1 | CASTGQAQVGGYTF | TGTGCCAGCACCGGACAGGCGCAGGTAGGAGGCTACACCTTC
TRBJ2-2 | TRBV5-4 | . | TRBD2 | CASSSWSSGNAGELFF | TGTGCCAGCAGCTCCTGGAGTAGCGGGAACGCCGGGGAGCTGTTTTTT
TRBJ2-1 | TRBV15 | few | . | CATSRETDYNEQFF | TGTGCCACCAGCAGGGAGACAGATTACAATGAGCAGTTCTTC
TRBJ2-1 | TRBV5-4 | . | TRBD2 | CASSPRTSGTNEQFF | TGTGCCAGCAGCCCCCGGACTAGCGGGACCAATGAGCAGTTCTTC
TRBJ2-2 | TRBV29-1 | . | TRBD2 | CSVEVSAGANTGELFF | TGCAGCGTTGAAGTCTCAGCGGGGGCGAACACCGGGGAGCTGTTTTTT
TRBJ1-1 | TRBV28 | . | . | CASSIPRGGMNTEAFF | TGTGCCAGCAGTATCCCCCGGGGGGGGATGAACACTGAAGCTTTCTTT
TRBJ2-7 | TRBV7-9 | once | . | CSSSLTESYEQYF | TGTTCCAGCAGCTTAACAGAATCCTACGAGCAGTACTTC
TRBJ2-6 | TRBV28 | . | . | CASCQGFVEANVLTF | TGTGCCAGCTGTCAGGGGTTCGTGGAGGCCAACGTCCTGACTTTC
TRBJ2-3 | TRBV7-8 | . | . | CASSLGHGGTRFTDTQYF | TGTGCCAGCAGCTTAGGACATGGGGGGACGAGATTCACAGATACGCAGTATTTT
TRBJ2-7 | TRBV10-3 | . | . | CAISEVGRPGQYF | TGTGCCATCAGCGAGGTCGGCCGACCGGGTCAGTACTTC
TRBJ2-7 | TRBV6-5 | . | . | CASSYSQLNAYEQYF | TGTGCCAGCAGTTACTCACAGCTCAATGCCTACGAGCAGTACTTC
TRBJ2-5 | TRBV4-2 | . | TRBD2 | CASSQERTSGIETQYF | TGTGCCAGCAGCCAAGAAAGAACTAGCGGGATAGAGACCCAGTACTTC
TRBJ1-4 | TRBV28 | . | TRBD1 | CASSKPQGSAEKLFF | TGTGCCAGCAGTAAACCACAGGGGTCGGCGGAAAAACTGTTTTTT
TRBJ2-1 | TRBV7-4 | . | . | CASDRDEQFF | TGTGCCAGCGACCGGGATGAGCAGTTCTTC
TRBJ2-7 | TRBV4-1 | . | . | CASSHVGVSSYEQYF | TGCGCCAGCAGCCACGTCGGGGTCAGCTCCTACGAGCAGTACTTC
TRBJ2-7 | TRBV6-5 | . | TRBD2 | CASRLTSGTYEQYF | TGTGCCAGCAGACTGACTAGCGGGACCTACGAGCAGTACTTC
TRBJ1-2 | TRBV10-2 | . | TRBD1 | CASTGTGDRGGYTF | TGCGCCAGCACCGGGACAGGGGATCGAGGGGGCTACACCTTC
TRBJ2-6 | TRBV6-1 | few | . | CASSEEGSGANALIF | TGTGCCAGCAGTGAAGAAGGTTCTGGGGCCAACGCCCTGATTTTC
TRBJ2-3 | TRBV5-1 | . | TRBD1 | CASSLRGQGFTDTQYF | TGCGCCAGCAGCTTGAGGGGACAGGGGTTCACAGATACGCAGTATTTT
TRBJ2-5 | TRBV14 | . | TRBD2 | CASSQDTGGSPSWETQYF | TGTGCCAGCAGCCAAGATACCGGCGGGAGCCCCAGCTGGGAGACCCAGTACTTC
TRBJ2-2 | TRBV18 | . | . | CASSPNRSTGELFF | TGTGCCAGCTCACCTAACAGATCCACCGGGGAGCTGTTTTTT
TRBJ1-1 | TRBV2 | . | TRBD1 | CASNNGQADFAFF | TGTGCCAGCAATAATGGACAGGCTGATTTTGCTTTCTTT
TRBJ2-2 | TRBV7-2 | . | TRBD2 | CASSLRLAGVSGELFF | TGTGCCAGCAGCTTGCGACTAGCGGGAGTGTCCGGGGAGCTGTTTTTT
TRBJ1-2 | TRBV9 | few | . | CASSAGINYGYTF | TGTGCCAGCAGCGCGGGGATTAACTATGGCTACACCTTC
TRBJ2-3 | TRBV4-3 | few | . | CASSQDRGGPDTQYF | TGCGCCAGCAGCCAAGATCGCGGGGGCCCAGATACGCAGTATTTT
TRBJ1-4 | TRBV29-1 | . | . | CSVEYPPVPTNEKLFF | TGCAGCGTTGAATACCCACCAGTACCTACTAATGAAAAACTGTTTTTT
TRBJ2-3 | TRBV9 | . | . | CASSVAVSTDTQYF | TGTGCCAGCAGCGTAGCGGTAAGCACAGATACGCAGTATTTT
TRBJ1-5 | TRBV6-6 | . | TRBD1 | CASSYGTAYQPQHF | TGTGCCAGCAGTTATGGGACAGCATATCAGCCCCAGCATTTT
TRBJ1-3 | TRBV27 | few | . | CASSSRGGARGNTIYF | TGTGCCAGCAGTTCCAGAGGGGGGGCGCGTGGAAACACCATATATTTT